Below, 32 T cell receptor beta chains from the same sample are listed, as sequenced in a study of CD8 T cells in Susac syndrome. Reverse transcription used about 0.45 to 1 ug RNA and random hexamers. TCRdb re-analysed the immunoSEQ multiplex PCR reads in MiXCR, keeping a single row per CDR3 protein. The sample records under 80,000 distinct CDR3 sequences, 85% to 95% being singletons. Sample: CD4+ T cells from PBMCs. These receptors originate from a human donor with Susac syndrome.

The V call is TRBV19, the J call TRBJ1-1, with no clear D. Trimming cost V 6 bases and J 0 bases, with 11 bases left between them. Germline V gene data show CDR1 as LNHDA and CDR2 as SQIVND (reference sequence). This CDR3 is built from 14 residues. CDR3 region: CASSRGSLNTEAFF. CDR3 sequence (DNA): TGTGCCAGTAGCCGCGGCAGTCTGAACACTGAAGCTTTCTTT.

The V call is TRBV6-6, the J call TRBJ2-7, with D possibly matching TRBD1 (5 bases). Germline V gene lookup returns CDR1 MNHNY and CDR2 SVGAGI (reference sequence). V gave up 2 bases and J gave up 0 bases, with 11 bases separating them. There are 15 residues in the CDR3. CDR3 sequence: CASSYPRQSSYEQYF. The DNA of the CDR3 is TGTGCCAGCAGTTACCCGAGACAGAGCTCCTACGAGCAGTACTTC.

This clonotype appeared a single time. The chain combines TRBV5-1 with TRBJ2-1; 7 positions agree with TRBD1. The CDR3 runs 16 residues. V dropped 1 base and J dropped 9; count of bases not matched to a gene: 13. Germline CDR1 reads SGHRS; CDR2 reads YFSETQ. CDR3 sequence (DNA): TGCGCCAGCAGCTTGTGGGCTGGGGACAGAAACGGTGAGCAGTTCTTC. Translated, it gives CASSLWAGDRNGEQFF. The full variable domain, in which reference TRBV5-1 and TRBJ2-1 provide the parts outside the CDR3, is KAGVTQTPRYLIKTRGQQVTLSCSPISGHRSVSWYQQTPGQGLQFLFEYFSETQRNKGNFPGRFSGRQFSNSRSEMNVSTLELGDSALYLCASSLWAGDRNGEQFFGPGTRLTVL.

The V gene is TRBV28, the J gene TRBJ2-3; TRBD2 aligns across 10 bases. The CDR3 is 17 residues long. The trim removed 1 base at V and 3 bases at J, leaving 7 bases unmatched. Germline V gene lookup returns CDR1 MDHEN and CDR2 SYDVKM. The CDR3 spells CASSLSSSGSFTDTQYF. In DNA, the CDR3 is TGTGCCAGCAGTTTATCGTCTAGCGGGAGCTTTACAGATACGCAGTATTTT.

The J gene is TRBJ2-7, the V gene TRBV20-1; D possibly matches TRBD1 or TRBD2 (5 bases each). This CDR3 is built from 12 residues. The ends were cut back, 4 bases at V and 4 bases at J, with 11 bases in the middle. CDR1 and CDR2 from the germline V gene are DFQATT and SNEGSKA (reference sequence). The DNA for the CDR3 is TGCAGTGCTATCGGGACCGCGTACGAGCAGTACTTC. This encodes CSAIGTAYEQYF.

V and J are TRBV12-3 or TRBV12-4 and TRBJ2-5, with a weak D call TRBD2 (5 bases). This CDR3 has 13 amino acids. The V gene lost 7 bases and the J gene lost 5 bases, with 14 bases spanning the gap. The DNA of the CDR3 is TGTGCCAGCAAACGGGGTCTACGGGAGACCCAGTACTTC. Amino acids: CASKRGLRETQYF.

This clonotype was seen just once. The chain uses TRBV28 and TRBJ2-1; 15 bases match TRBD2. V lost 2 bases to trimming and J lost 7 bases; unmatched junction nucleotides: 6. The CDR3 is 17 residues long. The germline V gene encodes CDR1 MDHEN and CDR2 SYDVKM. The CDR3 DNA reads TGTGCCAGCAGTTTAAGCGGACTAGCGGGAGGGGGGAATGAGCAGTTCTTC. It specifies CASSLSGLAGGGNEQFF.

The rearrangement joins TRBV5-1 to TRBJ1-6; D is unresolved. V shed 2 bases and J shed 7 bases, with 13 bases lying between them. CDR3 size: 15 residues. Germline V gene data show CDR1 as SGHRS and CDR2 as YFSETQ. CDR3 amino acids: CASSFNTDPNSPLHF. The CDR3 DNA reads TGCGCCAGCAGCTTCAACACGGACCCGAATTCACCCCTCCACTTT.

Only one count was recorded for this clonotype. This rearrangement joins TRBV6-5 to TRBJ2-7; tentatively, D is TRBD2 (5 bases). Germline V gene sequence: CDR1 MNHEY, CDR2 SVGAGI. This CDR3 has 15 residues. Trimming cost V 6 bases and J 3 bases, with 18 bases left between them. The CDR3 loop is CASSRLSGEGYEQYF. The CDR3, as DNA: TGTGCCAGCAGCCGGCTGAGCGGTGAAGGCTACGAGCAGTACTTC.

The chain has TRBV7-9 and TRBJ1-4, with D possibly matching TRBD1 (6 bases). The V gene's germline CDR1 is SEHNR and CDR2 FQNEAQ (reference sequence). The V gene lost 2 bases and the J gene lost 5 bases, with 15 bases spanning the gap. This CDR3 is built from 16 residues. The CDR3 spells CASSLLPRGGNEKLFF. CDR3 DNA: TGTGCCAGCAGCTTATTGCCCAGGGGAGGGAATGAAAAACTGTTTTTT.

J is TRBJ2-7 and V is TRBV7-8; D not resolved. The CDR3 contains 16 residues. V lost 1 base and J lost 3, with 16 bases in between. Germline CDR1 is SGHVS and CDR2 is FQNEAQ. CDR3 protein: CASSLGSTASIYEQYF. The CDR3 region has the DNA TGTGCCAGCAGCTTAGGGTCAACTGCCTCCATCTACGAGCAGTACTTC.

The CDR3 DNA sequence: TGCGCCAGCAGCTTGGGGGATCCTAACTATGGCTACACCTTC. Translating it yields CASSLGDPNYGYTF. V and J are TRBV5-1 and TRBJ1-2, with unresolved D. The CDR3 contains 14 residues. Germline CDR1 SGHRS, CDR2 YFSETQ. Trimming shortened V by 0 bases and J by 0 bases, and 6 bases separated the two germline ends. The full variable domain, with the rest looked up from reference TRBV5-1 and TRBJ1-2, is KAGVTQTPRYLIKTRGQQVTLSCSPISGHRSVSWYQQTPGQGLQFLFEYFSETQRNKGNFPGRFSGRQFSNSRSEMNVSTLELGDSALYLCASSLGDPNYGYTFGSGTRLTVV.

This clonotype has only one observation. This rearrangement joins TRBV5-1 to TRBJ1-4, with D uncertain. Per the germline V gene, CDR1 is SGHRS and CDR2 is YFSETQ. Trimming removed 0 bases from V and 2 bases from J, with 5 bases in between. The CDR3 contains 14 residues. In DNA form, the CDR3 reads TGCGCCAGCAGCTTGGAGATGACTAATGAAAAACTGTTTTTT. This translates into CASSLEMTNEKLFF.

V and J are TRBV18 and TRBJ1-2, with D unresolved. V was clipped by 2 bases and J by 2 bases, with 15 bases between them. This CDR3 has 16 residues. CDR1 is KGHSH and CDR2 is LQKENI in the germline V gene. The CDR3 here is CASSPASVHRNYGYTF. In nucleotides, the CDR3 is TGTGCCAGCTCACCAGCTAGTGTGCACAGAAACTATGGCTACACCTTC.

This clonotype was detected once. The chain is built from TRBV3-1 and TRBJ2-1, with D perhaps TRBD1 or TRBD2 (7 bases each). CDR1 LGHDT and CDR2 YNNKEL come from the germline V gene (reference sequence). The CDR3 has 18 amino acids. Trimming pared 1 base from V and 4 bases from J, leaving 20 bases between. CDR3 sequence: CASSQARGTKGHYNEQFF. The CDR3 nucleotides read TGTGCCAGCAGCCAAGCCAGGGGGACTAAGGGACATTACAATGAGCAGTTCTTC.

This rearrangement joins TRBV2 to TRBJ2-1; D unresolved. The CDR3 spans 11 residues. Germline lookup yields CDR1 SNHLY and CDR2 FYNNEI. V was cut by 7 bases and J by 5 bases, with 6 bases left in between. CDR3 loop: CASTPNNEQFF. The CDR3 nucleotides are TGTGCCAGCACTCCGAACAATGAGCAGTTCTTC.

The V call is TRBV29-1, the J call TRBJ2-7; 8 bases line up with TRBD1. The V gene's germline CDR1 is SQVTM and CDR2 ANQGSEA. V lost 6 bases to trimming and J lost 7 bases; unmatched junction nucleotides: 11. The CDR3 runs to 13 residues. CDR3 in amino acids: CSVFGTGAWEQYF. The CDR3 DNA reads as TGCAGCGTCTTTGGGACAGGTGCTTGGGAGCAGTACTTC.

The rearrangement joins TRBV30 to TRBJ1-3; D remains ambiguous. Trimming shortened V by 4 bases and J by 0 bases, and 4 bases separated the two germline ends. The CDR3 runs to 12 residues. Looked up from germline, CDR1 is GTSNPN and CDR2 is SVGIG (reference sequence). CDR3 nucleotide sequence: TGTGCCTGGAAAGGCTCTGGAAACACCATATATTTT. Amino acid sequence: CAWKGSGNTIYF.

V and J are TRBV13 and TRBJ1-4; a weak D match, TRBD1 (6 bases). This CDR3 comprises 14 residues. Looked up from germline, CDR1 is PRHDT and CDR2 is FYEKMQ (reference sequence). V lost 7 bases and J lost 3, with 12 bases in between. The CDR3 nucleotides read TGTGCCAGCATCCGAAGGGGGTCTAATGAAAAACTGTTTTTT. It translates to CASIRRGSNEKLFF.

This rearrangement joins TRBV7-9 to TRBJ1-5, with D perhaps TRBD1 (5 bases). This CDR3 contains 14 residues. CDR1 SEHNR and CDR2 FQNEAQ come from the germline V gene (reference sequence). Between the trimmed V and J ends, which lost 4 bases and 6 bases, there was a span of 13 bases. The CDR3: CASSSTGARQPQHF. CDR3 nucleotide sequence: TGTGCCAGCAGCTCTACAGGTGCGCGTCAGCCCCAGCATTTT. The complete variable domain, with remaining parts taken from reference TRBV7-9 and TRBJ1-5, reads DTGVSQNPRHKITKRGQNVTFRCDPISEHNRLYWYRQTLGQGPEFLTYFQNEAQLEKSRLLSDRFSAERPKGSFSTLEIQRTEQGDSAMYLCASSSTGARQPQHFGDGTRLSIL.

The V and J genes are TRBV20-1 and TRBJ1-3; maybe TRBD1 (6 bases). The CDR3 runs to 15 residues. Germline V lookup: CDR1 DFQATT, CDR2 SNEGSKA (reference sequence). The germline V and J ends were trimmed by 0 bases and 7 bases, with 16 bases remaining between them. The CDR3 bases are TGCAGTGCTAGAGATCCTAGCACACAGGGCAACACCATATATTTT. It specifies CSARDPSTQGNTIYF.

The V and J genes are TRBV29-1 and TRBJ1-5; TRBD1 might be the D (5 bases). V lost 7 bases and J lost 4, with 11 bases in between. This CDR3 spans 12 amino acids. Germline V gene data show CDR1 as SQVTM and CDR2 as ANQGSEA. CDR3 coding DNA: TGCAGCGCCGGCGGGGCAAATCAGCCCCAGCATTTT. Translating gives CSAGGANQPQHF.

In DNA form, the CDR3 reads TGCAGTGCCAGAATCTCTGGGATCAATCAGCCCCAGCATTTT. It encodes CSARISGINQPQHF. The chain recombines TRBV20-1 with TRBJ1-5; D is uncertain. The germline V and J ends were trimmed by 6 bases and 3 bases, with 15 bases remaining between them. Germline CDR1 DFQATT, CDR2 SNEGSKA (reference sequence). This CDR3 region has 14 residues.

The V call is TRBV7-9, the J call TRBJ1-2, with 7 positions matching TRBD1. The CDR3 has 14 amino acids. Germline V lookup: CDR1 SEHNR, CDR2 FQNEAQ (reference sequence). The V gene end was trimmed by 2 bases and the J gene end by 7 bases; junction bases not matched to a gene: 7. CDR3 sequence reads: CASSLPSTGSGYTF. Written as DNA, the CDR3 is TGTGCCAGCAGCTTACCCTCGACAGGGTCTGGCTACACCTTC.

The V and J genes are TRBV20-1 and TRBJ2-7; 7 nucleotides match TRBD2. Germline V CDR1 and CDR2: DFQATT, SNEGSKA (reference sequence). There are 16 residues in the CDR3. The trim removed 0 bases at V and 1 base at J, leaving 9 bases unmatched. CDR3 sequence reads: CSARDLGVAGSYEQYF. The DNA for the CDR3 is TGCAGTGCTAGAGATCTTGGGGTAGCGGGTTCCTACGAGCAGTACTTC.

This chain joins TRBV12-3 or TRBV12-4 and TRBJ2-7; D is uncertain. The CDR3 is 12 residues long. V was cut by 2 bases and J by 7 bases, with 9 bases left in between. As DNA, the CDR3 is TGTGCCAGCAGTTTACGCAGGCAAGAGCAGTACTTC. Protein sequence: CASSLRRQEQYF.

The V gene is TRBV28, the J gene TRBJ2-2, with D possibly matching TRBD2 (6 bases). There are 15 residues in the CDR3. Germline CDR1 is MDHEN and CDR2 is SYDVKM. V lost 5 bases and J 3 bases, leaving 13 bases between the germline ends. CDR3 sequence reads: CASSLSGGYTGELFF. For the CDR3, the DNA is TGTGCCAGCAGTCTAAGCGGAGGGTACACCGGGGAGCTGTTTTTT.

The chain has TRBV19 and TRBJ2-1; 10 bases map to TRBD1. The CDR3 spans 15 residues. In germline, CDR1 is LNHDA, CDR2 SQIVND (reference sequence). Trimming cost V 6 bases and J 5 bases; bases outside gene matches: 7. The CDR3 DNA reads TGTGCCAGTAGACGGAGCGGGACAGGGGACAATGAGCAGTTCTTC. This encodes CASRRSGTGDNEQFF.

The chain carries TRBV12-3 or TRBV12-4 and TRBJ1-2; TRBD1 aligns across 11 bases. The CDR3 spans 15 residues. V lost 6 bases, J lost 4 bases, and 7 bases stayed unmatched. DNA for the CDR3: TGTGCCAGCAGCCCGCGGACAGGGGGCGGCTATGGCTACACCTTC. Amino acid sequence: CASSPRTGGGYGYTF.

The chain has TRBV28 and TRBJ2-7; 8 bases line up with TRBD1. This CDR3 spans 17 amino acids. After removal of 4 bases from V and 3 bases from J, the junction contained 14 bases not matched to a gene. Per the germline V gene, CDR1 is MDHEN and CDR2 is SYDVKM. The CDR3 sequence is CASSSSRTGYPYYEQYF. CDR3 DNA sequence: TGTGCCAGCAGTTCCTCCCGGACAGGGTATCCCTACTACGAGCAGTACTTC.

The rearrangement joins TRBV12-3 or TRBV12-4 to TRBJ2-5, with a possible D match to TRBD1 (6 bases). V lost 4 bases to trimming and J lost 1 base, with 28 bases between them. The CDR3 loop spans 20 amino acids. In DNA form, the CDR3 reads TGTGCCAGCAGTTCCGGTAGGCAGGGGTTACGATCGGGTGTCCAAGAGACCCAGTACTTC. Protein: CASSSGRQGLRSGVQETQYF.

J is TRBJ1-2 and V is TRBV2; 9 bases map to TRBD1. V dropped 10 bases and J dropped 8; count of bases not matched to a gene: 8. The CDR3 extends over 12 amino acids. Germline CDR1 and CDR2: SNHLY and FYNNEI. The CDR3 DNA reads as TGTGCCATCTGGGACAGGGTGGGCGGCTACACCTTC. Protein product: CAIWDRVGGYTF.